This is a list of T cell receptor beta chains from one sample in a study of memory CD4+ T cells and cytomegalovirus serostatus. The repertoire was sequenced with immunoSEQ multiplex PCR; TCRdb's copy has only in-frame clones and lacks some. The table lists 50,000 or so clones, 65% to 85% of them singletons. Sequenced material: memory CD4+ T cells from blood. The receptor source for this set is an adult in good health and CMV-seronegative. Each CDR3 is given with its conserved first and last residue. Each record gives: J gene, CDR3 length, D gene, V gene, clone size, CDR3 protein, CDR3 DNA. D genes are given only for firm matches. Clone size is given for some rows only: seen once, a few or many times, or a class if the clone is expanded.

j_call: TRBJ2-1
cdr3_length: 14
d_call: TRBD1
v_call: TRBV29-1
clone_size: NA
cdr3_aa: CSARPRTGWNEQFF
cdr3_nt: TGCAGCGCCCGACCCCGGACAGGCTGGAATGAGCAGTTCTTC

j_call: TRBJ1-2
cdr3_length: 15
d_call: NA
v_call: TRBV6-5
clone_size: NA
cdr3_aa: CASSYLLGHNYGYTF
cdr3_nt: TGTGCCAGCAGTTACCTGCTCGGACATAACTATGGCTACACCTTC

j_call: TRBJ1-1
cdr3_length: 13
d_call: NA
v_call: TRBV6-4
clone_size: medium-sized
cdr3_aa: CASSEQINTEAFF
cdr3_nt: TGTGCCAGCAGTGAACAGATCAACACTGAAGCTTTCTTT

j_call: TRBJ1-5
cdr3_length: 17
d_call: TRBD1
v_call: TRBV4-1
clone_size: few
cdr3_aa: CASSQEGPGQGHQPQHF
cdr3_nt: TGCGCCAGCAGCCAAGAAGGTCCCGGACAGGGCCATCAGCCCCAGCATTTT

j_call: TRBJ1-2
cdr3_length: 15
d_call: NA
v_call: TRBV19
clone_size: few
cdr3_aa: CASKRLSDRYRGYTF
cdr3_nt: TGTGCCAGTAAGAGGTTAAGCGACCGTTATCGGGGCTACACCTTC

j_call: TRBJ2-7
cdr3_length: 14
d_call: TRBD1
v_call: TRBV6-5
clone_size: once
cdr3_aa: CASSGQVPSYEQYF
cdr3_nt: TGTGCCAGCAGTGGACAGGTCCCCTCCTACGAGCAGTACTTC

j_call: TRBJ2-7
cdr3_length: 11
d_call: TRBD2
v_call: TRBV29-1
clone_size: once
cdr3_aa: CSVGEGTKQYF
cdr3_nt: TGCAGCGTTGGGGAGGGGACCAAGCAGTACTTC

j_call: TRBJ1-1
cdr3_length: 10
d_call: NA
v_call: TRBV20-1
clone_size: NA
cdr3_aa: CSAPGSEAFF
cdr3_nt: TGCAGTGCCCCCGGCAGTGAAGCTTTCTTT

j_call: TRBJ2-1
cdr3_length: 14
d_call: TRBD2
v_call: TRBV4-3
clone_size: NA
cdr3_aa: CASSQVRRGVVQFF
cdr3_nt: TGCGCCAGCAGCCAAGTTAGGCGGGGGGTTGTACAGTTCTTC

j_call: TRBJ2-1
cdr3_length: 15
d_call: NA
v_call: TRBV19
clone_size: NA
cdr3_aa: CASTARDMTNGEQFF
cdr3_nt: TGTGCCAGTACAGCTAGGGACATGACTAACGGGGAGCAGTTCTTC

j_call: TRBJ1-6
cdr3_length: 14
d_call: NA
v_call: TRBV5-1
clone_size: NA
cdr3_aa: CASSLDPVNSPLHF
cdr3_nt: TGCGCCAGCAGCTTGGATCCTGTGAATTCACCCCTCCACTTT

j_call: TRBJ1-6
cdr3_length: 15
d_call: NA
v_call: TRBV27
clone_size: NA
cdr3_aa: CASSLSGVDNSPLHF
cdr3_nt: TGTGCCAGCAGTTTATCTGGAGTCGATAATTCACCCCTCCACTTT

j_call: TRBJ1-6
cdr3_length: 15
d_call: TRBD1
v_call: TRBV7-8
clone_size: few
cdr3_aa: CASSSDRAYNSPLHF
cdr3_nt: TGTGCCAGCAGCTCGGACAGGGCCTATAATTCACCCCTCCACTTT

j_call: TRBJ1-2
cdr3_length: 12
d_call: NA
v_call: TRBV6-6
clone_size: NA
cdr3_aa: CATQRSPYGYTF
cdr3_nt: TGTGCCACCCAGAGGAGTCCCTATGGCTACACCTTC

j_call: TRBJ1-5
cdr3_length: 16
d_call: TRBD1
v_call: TRBV5-5
clone_size: NA
cdr3_aa: CASSLVLRTGGQPQHF
cdr3_nt: TGTGCCAGCAGCTTGGTCCTGCGGACAGGAGGACAGCCCCAGCATTTT

j_call: TRBJ2-5
cdr3_length: 14
d_call: NA
v_call: TRBV9
clone_size: once
cdr3_aa: CASSTAGNRETQYF
cdr3_nt: TGTGCCAGCAGCACCGCGGGGAATCGGGAGACCCAGTACTTC

j_call: TRBJ2-7
cdr3_length: 15
d_call: TRBD1
v_call: TRBV6-5
clone_size: NA
cdr3_aa: CASRTGTGNSYEQYF
cdr3_nt: TGTGCCAGCAGGACCGGGACAGGGAATTCCTACGAGCAGTACTTC

j_call: TRBJ1-1
cdr3_length: 15
d_call: NA
v_call: TRBV29-1
clone_size: NA
cdr3_aa: CSVEGGRGGNTEAFF
cdr3_nt: TGCAGCGTTGAAGGTGGACGGGGGGGGAACACTGAAGCTTTCTTT

j_call: TRBJ1-2
cdr3_length: 15
d_call: NA
v_call: TRBV6-5
clone_size: NA
cdr3_aa: CASSYGGGANYGYTF
cdr3_nt: TGTGCCAGCAGTTACGGGGGCGGGGCTAACTATGGCTACACCTTC

j_call: TRBJ1-4
cdr3_length: 15
d_call: TRBD1
v_call: TRBV5-6
clone_size: NA
cdr3_aa: CASSLDAGGSEKLFF
cdr3_nt: TGTGCCAGCAGCTTGGATGCAGGGGGAAGTGAAAAACTGTTTTTT